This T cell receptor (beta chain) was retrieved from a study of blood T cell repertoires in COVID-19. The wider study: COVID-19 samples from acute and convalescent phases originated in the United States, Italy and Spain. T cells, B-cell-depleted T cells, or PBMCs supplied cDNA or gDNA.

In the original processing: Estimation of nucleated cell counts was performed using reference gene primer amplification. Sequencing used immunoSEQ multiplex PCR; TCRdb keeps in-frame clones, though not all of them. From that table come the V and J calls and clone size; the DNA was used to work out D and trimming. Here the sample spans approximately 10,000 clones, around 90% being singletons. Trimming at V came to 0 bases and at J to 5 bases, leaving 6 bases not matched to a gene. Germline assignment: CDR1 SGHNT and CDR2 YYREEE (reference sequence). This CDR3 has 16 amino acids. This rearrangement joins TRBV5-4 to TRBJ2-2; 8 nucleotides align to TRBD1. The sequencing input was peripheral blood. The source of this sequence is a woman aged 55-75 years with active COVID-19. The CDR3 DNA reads TGTGCCAGCAGCTTGGCACAGGGGGTGGAGACCGGGGAGCTGTTTTTT. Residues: CASSLAQGVETGELFF. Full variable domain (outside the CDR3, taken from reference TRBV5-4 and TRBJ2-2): ETGVTQSPTHLIKTRGQQVTLRCSSQSGHNTVSWYQQALGQGPQFIFQYYREEENGRGNFPPRFSGLQFPNYSSELNVNALELDDSALYLCASSLAQGVETGELFFGEGSRLTVL.